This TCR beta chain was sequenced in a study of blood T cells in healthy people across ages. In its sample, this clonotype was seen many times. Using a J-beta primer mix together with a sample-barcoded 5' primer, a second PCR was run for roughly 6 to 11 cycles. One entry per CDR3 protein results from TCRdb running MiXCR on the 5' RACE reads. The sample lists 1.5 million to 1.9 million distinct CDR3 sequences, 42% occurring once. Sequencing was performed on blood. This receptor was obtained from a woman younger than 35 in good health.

CDR3 in amino acids: CASSVGGANYGYTF. DNA of the CDR3: TGTGCCAGCAGCGTAGGGGGAGCGAACTATGGCTACACCTTC. The chain carries TRBV9 and TRBJ1-2; D gene unclear. V shed 0 bases and J shed 2 bases, with 8 bases lying between them. The CDR3 sequence is 14 residues long. CDR1 is SGDLS and CDR2 is YYNGEE in the germline V gene.